Below are 19 T cell receptor beta chains sequenced from a single sample in a study of T cell responses to AZD1222 COVID-19 vaccine. Measured with immunoSEQ multiplex PCR; TCRdb has only the in-frame clones, and not every one. The repertoire holds roughly 100,000 clones, with roughly 87% as singletons. The source material was peripheral blood, sampled on day 0 of AZD1222 vaccination. Receptor source: an adult in good health.

This clone was detected once. This chain uses TRBV19 with TRBJ2-2, with 7 bases matching TRBD1. The germline V gene has CDR1 LNHDA and CDR2 SQIVND (reference sequence). The trim removed 10 bases at V and 2 bases at J, leaving 10 bases unmatched. The CDR3 is 15 amino acids. The CDR3 region is CATNIDRENTGELFF. CDR3 DNA: TGTGCCACCAATATTGACAGGGAAAACACCGGGGAGCTGTTTTTT.

The rearrangement links TRBV28 to TRBJ1-6, with D hard to call. V dropped 7 bases and J dropped 0 bases, with 10 bases sitting between them. CDR3 size: 15 residues. Germline-derived CDR1 and CDR2 are MDHEN and SYDVKM. The CDR3 protein is CASTTGDSYNSPLHF. CDR3 in DNA: TGTGCCAGCACCACGGGTGACTCCTATAATTCACCCCTCCACTTT.

The chain joins TRBV6-1 to TRBJ2-7; 7 bases match TRBD2. V was pared by 2 bases and J by 7 bases, with 5 bases of the junction left unmatched. CDR1 is MNHNS, CDR2 SASEGT, per germline. This CDR3 spans 13 amino acids. The CDR3 region has the DNA TGTGCCAGCAGTGAAAGCTGGGGGGGGGAGCAGTACTTC. It codes for CASSESWGGEQYF.

This clone was counted only a few times. This sequence joins TRBV7-6 and TRBJ1-2, with D perhaps TRBD1 (5 bases). V dropped 5 bases and J dropped 8 bases, with 21 bases sitting between them. The length of the CDR3 is 15 residues. Germline assignment: CDR1 SGHVS and CDR2 FNYEAQ. CDR3 nucleotide sequence: TGTGCCAGCAGCCCCGCCGGTCGGGGGGAAGTCGGCTACACCTTC. As protein: CASSPAGRGEVGYTF.

This clone was counted ten times or more. This chain links TRBV2 with TRBJ2-7, with 7 nucleotides matching TRBD1. Germline assignment: CDR1 SNHLY and CDR2 FYNNEI. V trimming: 4 bases; J trimming: 2 bases; junction bases outside the gene matches: 2. The CDR3 runs 13 residues. The CDR3 sequence: CASSGDSTYEQYF. Written as DNA, the CDR3 is TGTGCCAGCAGTGGGGACAGTACCTACGAGCAGTACTTC.

The chain uses TRBV5-1 and TRBJ2-2; D perhaps matches TRBD2 (5 bases). Germline CDR1 is SGHRS and CDR2 is YFSETQ. CDR3 length: 15 residues. Trimming removed 4 bases at V and 6 bases at J, with 16 bases between. DNA for the CDR3: TGCGCCAGCAGCCCCGGGATACATGGGTCCGGGGAGCTGTTTTTT. It specifies CASSPGIHGSGELFF.

In its sample, this clone was seen a few times. The chain is built from TRBV10-3 and TRBJ2-5; tentative D call: TRBD1 (6 bases). In germline, CDR1 is ENHRY, CDR2 SYGVKD. This CDR3 contains 14 residues. The ends were cut back, 4 bases at V and 5 bases at J, with 14 bases in the middle. CDR3 residues: CAISGTGSGETQYF. DNA of the CDR3: TGTGCCATCAGTGGAACAGGGTCGGGGGAGACCCAGTACTTC.

The genes are TRBV4-2 and TRBJ1-3; TRBD1 is a possible D gene (6 bases). V was trimmed by 0 bases and J by 0 bases, leaving 9 bases between them. This CDR3 has 16 amino acids. Germline V gene data show CDR1 as LGHNA and CDR2 as YNFKEQ. As DNA, the CDR3 is TGTGCCAGCAGCCAAGACCAGGGGAGCTCTGGAAACACCATATATTTT. Translated, it gives CASSQDQGSSGNTIYF.

This rearrangement joins TRBV2 to TRBJ1-2; no reliable D call. The germline V gene has CDR1 SNHLY and CDR2 FYNNEI. The CDR3 is 14 residues long. Between the trimmed V and J ends, which lost 6 bases and 4 bases, there was a span of 15 bases. For the CDR3, the DNA is TGTGCCAGCAGATTTCGCGACACGTTCTATGGCTACACCTTC. It specifies CASRFRDTFYGYTF. Together with reference TRBV2 and TRBJ1-2, the CDR3 gives the full variable domain: EPEVTQTPSHQVTQMGQEVILRCVPISNHLYFYWYRQILGQKVEFLVSFYNNEISEKSEIFDDQFSVERPDGSNFTLKIRSTKLEDSAMYFCASRFRDTFYGYTFGSGTRLTVV.

Concerning this clone itself: No DNA is shown, since the ends of the CDR3 on it are uncertain; the CDR3 is the one TCRdb lists. The J gene is TRBJ1-2, the V gene TRBV11-2; TRBD1 is taken as the D call from the table, unchecked against the DNA. The CDR3 is made up of 17 amino acids, end residues included. CDR1 SGHAT and CDR2 FQNNGV come from the germline V gene. The CDR3 protein is CASSFGAGTGGYYGYTF.

V gene TRBV7-2 combines with J gene TRBJ2-1, with 7 bases matching TRBD1. The ends lost 0 bases at V and 7 bases at J; junction bases unmatched: 3. This CDR3 contains 14 residues. Germline values: CDR1 SGHTA, CDR2 FQGNSA. In DNA form, the CDR3 reads TGTGCCAGCAGCTTAGCGGGCAGGGGGAATGAGCAGTTCTTC. It encodes CASSLAGRGNEQFF.

The rearrangement uses TRBV18 and TRBJ1-2; TRBD1 matches at 9 bases. Losses at the gene ends were 3 bases for V and 6 bases for J; bases not matched to a gene: 11. Germline V gene lookup returns CDR1 KGHSH and CDR2 LQKENI. The CDR3 has 16 amino acids. The CDR3 reads CASSPLPGTGNDGYTF. The CDR3 DNA is TGTGCCAGCTCACCGCTCCCCGGGACAGGGAACGATGGCTACACCTTC.

The chain uses TRBV7-2 and TRBJ1-2; D is uncertain. The CDR3 runs 12 residues. Germline CDR1 reads SGHTA; CDR2 reads FQGNSA. Trimming took off 2 bases at V and 7 bases at J, with 8 bases between the two ends. CDR3 nucleotide sequence: TGTGCCAGCAGCTTATTAACGGTTGGCTACACCTTC. Translating gives CASSLLTVGYTF.

J is TRBJ2-3 and V is TRBV6-2 or TRBV6-3; unclear D gene. The CDR3 loop spans 12 amino acids. V lost 0 bases to trimming and J lost 8 bases, with 6 bases between them. Germline values: CDR1 MNHEY, CDR2 SVGEGT. The CDR3 DNA sequence: TGTGCCAGCAGTTACTCAGGGCCTACGCAGTATTTT. Amino acids: CASSYSGPTQYF.

The chain couples TRBV3-1 (or the pseudogene TRBV3-2) to TRBJ2-1; D is possibly TRBD1 (5 bases). The CDR3 contains 12 residues. Germline V gene data show CDR1 as LGHDT and CDR2 as YNNKEL (reference sequence). Trimming cost V 5 bases and J 8 bases, with 10 bases left between them. DNA of the CDR3: TGTGCCAGCAGCTACAAGGGGTATGAGCAGTTCTTC. Translated: CASSYKGYEQFF.

This chain joins TRBV28 and TRBJ1-3, with D unresolved. The germline gives CDR1 MDHEN, CDR2 SYDVKM. Deletions cut 5 bases from V and 0 bases from J, with 14 bases between. The CDR3 extends over 16 amino acids. CDR3 nucleotides: TGTGCCAGCAGTCCCCCCCTTACGGCCTCTGGAAACACCATATATTTT. Residues: CASSPPLTASGNTIYF.

The rearrangement joins TRBV10-2 to TRBJ2-7; D remains ambiguous. V was pared by 9 bases and J by 2 bases, with 20 bases between. CDR1 WSHSY and CDR2 SAAADI come from the germline V gene. The CDR3 has 15 residues. CDR3 sequence: CASLSDQRNAYEQYF. The CDR3 DNA follows: TGCGCCAGTCTCTCGGACCAACGAAACGCCTACGAGCAGTACTTC.

The J gene is TRBJ1-6, the V gene TRBV12-3 or TRBV12-4; D is undetermined. V was cut by 6 bases and J by 7 bases, with 10 bases left in between. The CDR3 length is 13 residues. As DNA, the CDR3 is TGTGCCAGCAGGCTCGACGGGAATTCACCCCTCCACTTT. Encoded protein: CASRLDGNSPLHF.

The chain employs TRBV30 and TRBJ2-7; TRBD1 aligns across 10 bases. The germline V gene has CDR1 GTSNPN and CDR2 SVGIG (reference sequence). Trimming removed 2 bases from V and 2 bases from J; junction bases left unmatched: 3. This CDR3 has 14 residues. This CDR3 is CAWSRTGGTYEQYF. DNA of the CDR3: TGTGCCTGGAGTCGGACAGGGGGGACCTACGAGCAGTACTTC.